The subject of this entry is one TCR beta chain. The target antigen is unknown. A much larger clonotype is one base distant, so this may be a read error. The entry originates in a study of liver allograft versus peripheral blood T cells. At the level of the study: The authors compared T cell receptor repertoires in transplanted livers with recipients' peripheral blood repertoires. Study-wide points: It was reported that the T cell receptor repertoires found inside liver allografts differed from those that were detected in peripheral blood.

V gave up 4 bases and J gave up 9 bases, with 19 bases separating them. CDR1 is MNHEY and CDR2 is SVGEGT in the germline V gene. The CDR3 has 15 amino acids. TCRdb reprocessed the reads via MiXCR and lists one record per CDR3 protein. There are thousands of distinct CDR3 sequences in the sample; approximately 15% occur only once, and 1.5% to 2% lies in the top ten. The chain is built from TRBV6-2 or TRBV6-3 and TRBJ2-1, with D possibly being TRBD2 (7 bases). This TCR came from a human patient who had a liver transplant. Some T cells may be provided by the graft donor. The CDR3 sequence: CASSSGGAPNIEQFF. In nucleotides, the CDR3 is TGTGCCAGCAGTTCGGGGGGCGCCCCCAACATTGAGCAGTTCTTC.